A selection of T cell receptor beta chains follows, all from one sample in a study of blood T cell repertoires in COVID-19. Repertoires were generated with immunoSEQ multiplex PCR, while TCRdb's copy carries only in-frame clones and drops some. The sample includes 77,000 or so clones, roughly 90% of them seen just once. Sequencing was done on a sample of peripheral blood. These receptors originate from a man aged 50 or older with active COVID-19. Each CDR3 is given with its conserved first and last residue. The D gene is left open where the match is weak. Clone size is not always given. Where it is, it says once, few, many or a class for expanded clones.

V gene	J gene	clone size	D gene	CDR3 protein	CDR3 DNA
TRBV7-8	TRBJ2-2	NA	TRBD2	CASSLGLAGPHTGELFF	TGTGCCAGCAGCTTAGGACTAGCGGGACCCCACACCGGGGAGCTGTTTTTT
TRBV4-1	TRBJ2-3	NA	NA	CASSHPGRGVTQYF	TGCGCCAGCAGCCATCCAGGCAGGGGGGTTACGCAGTATTTT
TRBV18	TRBJ2-1	NA	TRBD1	CASSLNRGNEQFF	TGTGCCAGCTCGCTTAACAGGGGCAATGAGCAGTTCTTC
TRBV15	TRBJ1-1	NA	NA	CATSRDPQMNTEAFF	TGTGCCACCAGCAGAGACCCCCAGATGAACACTGAAGCTTTCTTT
TRBV6-2/TRBV6-3	TRBJ2-5	NA	TRBD2	CASSSFRTSGGSETQYF	TGTGCCAGCAGTTCCTTTCGGACTAGCGGTGGGTCGGAGACCCAGTACTTC
TRBV27	TRBJ1-1	NA	NA	CASSSLQGNTEAFF	TGTGCCAGCAGTTCACTACAGGGGAACACTGAAGCTTTCTTT
TRBV4-3	TRBJ2-7	NA	NA	CASSQVTDSPYEQYF	TGCGCCAGCAGCCAAGTGACGGACTCCCCCTACGAGCAGTACTTC
TRBV2	TRBJ2-5	NA	NA	CASSSDRYQETQYF	TGTGCCAGCAGTAGCGACCGGTACCAAGAGACCCAGTACTTC
TRBV10-2	TRBJ2-1	NA	TRBD1	CASRGQGLNEQFF	TGCGCCAGCAGGGGACAGGGTCTCAATGAGCAGTTCTTC
TRBV6-5	TRBJ2-2	NA	NA	CASAPTGNTGELFF	TGTGCCAGCGCCCCGACAGGGAACACCGGGGAGCTGTTTTTT
TRBV5-6	TRBJ1-3	NA	TRBD1	CASRPGTAGNTIYF	TGTGCCAGCAGGCCGGGGACAGCCGGAAACACCATATATTTT
TRBV5-6	TRBJ1-5	NA	NA	CASSLYGTKPQHF	TGTGCCAGCAGCTTGTATGGGACAAAGCCCCAGCATTTT
TRBV7-9	TRBJ2-2	NA	TRBD2	CAISTRTSLGELFF	TGTGCCATTTCCACTCGGACTAGTTTAGGGGAGCTGTTTTTT
TRBV7-8	TRBJ2-3	once	TRBD2	CASSPRTSGGTTDTQYF	TGTGCCAGCAGCCCGAGGACTAGCGGGGGGACGACAGATACGCAGTATTTT
TRBV7-2	TRBJ2-3	NA	NA	CASRRDSTDTQYF	TGTGCCAGCAGAAGAGACAGTACAGATACGCAGTATTTT
TRBV2	TRBJ2-5	NA	NA	CASGWTEQGTQYF	TGTGCCAGTGGGTGGACAGAGCAAGGGACCCAGTACTTC
TRBV9	TRBJ2-5	NA	NA	CASSAGEFQETQYF	TGTGCCAGCAGCGCCGGGGAATTCCAAGAGACCCAGTACTTC
TRBV2	TRBJ2-6	once	NA	CASRSGANVLTF	TGTGCCAGCCGGTCTGGGGCCAACGTCCTGACTTTC
TRBV27	TRBJ2-3	NA	TRBD1	CASSLGQGARTDTQYF	TGTGCCAGCAGTCTAGGACAGGGGGCCCGCACAGATACGCAGTATTTT
TRBV27	TRBJ2-3	once	TRBD2	CASRRGGTDTQYF	TGTGCCAGCCGCCGGGGGGGCACAGATACGCAGTATTTT
TRBV5-1	TRBJ2-2	NA	NA	CASRGGPGPSTGELFF	TGCGCCAGCAGGGGGGGGCCGGGACCATCCACCGGGGAGCTGTTTTTT
TRBV4-1	TRBJ2-5	NA	TRBD2	CASSRSGTRVSQETQYF	TGCGCCAGCAGCCGATCCGGGACTAGGGTTTCCCAAGAGACCCAGTACTTC
TRBV28	TRBJ2-2	NA	TRBD1	CASGQGFTGELFF	TGTGCCAGCGGACAGGGATTTACCGGGGAGCTGTTTTTT
TRBV9	TRBJ1-5	NA	NA	CASSVGPGLGPQHF	TGTGCCAGCAGCGTAGGTCCGGGATTAGGGCCCCAGCATTTT
TRBV4-2	TRBJ2-4	NA	NA	CASSQTLTDSFQYF	TGTGCCAGCAGCCAGACCCTTACAGACAGCTTTCAGTACTTC
TRBV11-2	TRBJ2-1	NA	TRBD2	CASSLGLAGLQEQFF	TGTGCCAGCAGCTTAGGACTAGCGGGACTACAGGAGCAGTTCTTC
TRBV5-6	TRBJ1-3	NA	NA	CASGGLSGNTIYF	TGTGCCAGCGGGGGCCTCTCTGGAAACACCATATATTTT
TRBV28	TRBJ1-5	NA	NA	CASSLRGGPRNQPQHF	TGTGCCAGCAGTTTGCGAGGGGGACCCCGTAATCAGCCCCAGCATTTT
TRBV29-1	TRBJ1-2	once	NA	CSVEIDRPNGYTF	TGCAGCGTTGAGATCGACAGGCCGAATGGCTACACCTTC
TRBV4-1	TRBJ2-3	few	NA	CASSQDNTDTQYF	TGCGCCAGCAGCCAAGATAACACAGATACGCAGTATTTT
TRBV5-8	TRBJ2-2	once	NA	CASRRGGVYTGELFF	TGTGCCAGCCGGAGAGGCGGGGTGTACACCGGGGAGCTGTTTTTT
TRBV7-2	TRBJ2-1	NA	NA	CASSLAGQLTYNEQFF	TGTGCCAGCAGCTTAGCGGGACAATTAACCTACAATGAGCAGTTCTTC
TRBV28	TRBJ2-7	NA	NA	CASEDRMTYEQYF	TGTGCCAGTGAAGACAGGATGACCTACGAGCAGTACTTC
TRBV19	TRBJ2-5	NA	TRBD2	CASSGRLAGAVETQYF	TGTGCCAGTAGTGGCCGACTAGCGGGAGCGGTGGAGACCCAGTACTTC
TRBV2	TRBJ2-1	NA	TRBD2	CASLTSSNEQFF	TGTGCCAGCCTGACTAGCTCTAATGAGCAGTTCTTC
TRBV12-3/TRBV12-4	TRBJ2-1	NA	NA	CASSLPGQRPAFF	TGTGCCAGCAGTTTACCGGGACAAAGACCCGCGTTCTTC
TRBV2	TRBJ2-1	once	NA	CASGLALYNEQFF	TGTGCCAGCGGGCTAGCTTTGTACAATGAGCAGTTCTTC
TRBV2	TRBJ2-7	NA	TRBD1	CASRMGPGQGAGEQYF	TGTGCCAGCAGAATGGGCCCGGGACAGGGGGCAGGAGAGCAGTACTTC
TRBV19	TRBJ1-5	NA	NA	CASNVQAGNQPQHF	TGTGCCAGTAATGTCCAGGCCGGCAATCAGCCCCAGCATTTT
TRBV28	TRBJ2-1	few	NA	CASSLAGMSNEQFF	TGTGCCAGCAGTTTGGCAGGGATGAGCAATGAGCAGTTCTTC
TRBV30	TRBJ1-1	few	NA	CAWMKGTEAFF	TGTGCCTGGATGAAGGGGACTGAAGCTTTCTTT
TRBV5-4	TRBJ2-1	NA	NA	CASSSGTGDNEQFF	TGTGCCAGCAGCTCGGGGACGGGAGACAATGAGCAGTTCTTC
TRBV19	TRBJ2-2	NA	NA	CASSIETSPGELFF	TGTGCCAGTAGTATCGAGACTAGTCCCGGGGAGCTGTTTTTT
TRBV2	TRBJ1-1	NA	NA	CASSRGQNTEAFF	TGTGCCAGCAGCAGGGGACAGAACACTGAAGCTTTCTTT
TRBV11-2	TRBJ1-5	NA	NA	CASSITDGNQPQHF	TGTGCCAGCAGCATCACAGACGGCAATCAGCCCCAGCATTTT
TRBV5-6	TRBJ1-1	NA	NA	CASSPVQANTEAFF	TGTGCCAGCAGCCCCGTACAGGCCAACACTGAAGCTTTCTTT
TRBV6-1	TRBJ1-5	NA	NA	CASSETSVQPQHF	TGTGCCAGCAGTGAAACGTCGGTTCAGCCCCAGCATTTT
TRBV27	TRBJ1-5	once	TRBD1	CASRRTGMNQPQHF	TGTGCCAGCAGGAGGACAGGGATGAATCAGCCCCAGCATTTT
TRBV15	TRBJ2-7	once	NA	CATSKVRVTYEQYF	TGTGCCACCAGCAAGGTCCGGGTAACCTACGAGCAGTACTTC
TRBV19	TRBJ2-3	once	TRBD1	CASSFTGTDQNF	TGTGCCAGTAGCTTTACCGGGACAGACCAGAATTTT
TRBV14	TRBJ2-5	NA	NA	CASSQVPGGTQYF	TGTGCCAGCAGCCAGGTCCCCGGCGGGACCCAGTACTTC